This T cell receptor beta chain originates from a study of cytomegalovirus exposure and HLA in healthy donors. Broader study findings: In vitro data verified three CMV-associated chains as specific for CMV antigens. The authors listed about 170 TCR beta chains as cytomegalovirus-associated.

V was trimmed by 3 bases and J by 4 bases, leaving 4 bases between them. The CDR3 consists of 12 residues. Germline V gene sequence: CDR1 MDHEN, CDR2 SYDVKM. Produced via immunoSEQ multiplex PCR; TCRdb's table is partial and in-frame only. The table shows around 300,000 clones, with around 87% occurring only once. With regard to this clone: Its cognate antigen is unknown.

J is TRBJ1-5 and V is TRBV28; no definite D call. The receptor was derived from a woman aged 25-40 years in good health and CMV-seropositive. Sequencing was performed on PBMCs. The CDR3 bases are TGTGCCAGCAGTTTTTCTAATCAGCCCCAGCATTTT. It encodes CASSFSNQPQHF.